This TCR beta chain was sequenced in a study of early T cells in non-severe SARS-CoV-2 infection. Study results and caveats: Matching results from VDJdb favored anti-spike CD8 responses, leaving private and CD4 specificities undetected.

The library protocol tagged individual cDNA molecules with unique molecular identifiers. One entry per CDR3 protein results from TCRdb running MiXCR on the 5' RACE reads. Of 46,000 or so distinct CDR3 sequences listed, 6% to 8.5% are singletons. A remark on this clonotype: Its target is unknown.

The CDR3 length is 14 residues. Trimming at V came to 7 bases and at J to 3 bases, leaving 6 bases not matched to a gene. Germline V gene sequence: CDR1 MNHNY, CDR2 SVGAGI (reference sequence). This rearrangement joins TRBV6-6 to TRBJ2-3, with 8 bases aligning to TRBD1. The receptor's source is an adult who was a healthcare worker with PCR-confirmed SARS-CoV-2 infection or an uninfected control (not recorded which). What was sequenced was whole blood. CDR3 sequence reads: CASTWTGRTDTQYF. As DNA, the CDR3 is TGTGCCAGCACCTGGACAGGGAGGACAGATACGCAGTATTTT.